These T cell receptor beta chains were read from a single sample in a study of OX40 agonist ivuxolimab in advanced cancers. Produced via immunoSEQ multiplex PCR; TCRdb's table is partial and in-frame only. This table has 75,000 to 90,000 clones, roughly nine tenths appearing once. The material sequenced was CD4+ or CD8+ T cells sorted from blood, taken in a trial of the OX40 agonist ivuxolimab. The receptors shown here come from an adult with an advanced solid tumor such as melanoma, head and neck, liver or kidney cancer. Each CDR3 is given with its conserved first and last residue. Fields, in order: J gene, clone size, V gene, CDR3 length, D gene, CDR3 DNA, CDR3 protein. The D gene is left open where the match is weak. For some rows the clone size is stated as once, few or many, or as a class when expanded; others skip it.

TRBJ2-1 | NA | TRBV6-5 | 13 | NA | TGTGCCAGCAGTCCCGACTACTACAATGAGCAGTTCTTC | CASSPDYYNEQFF
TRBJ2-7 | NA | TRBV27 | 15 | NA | TGTGCCAGCAGTTTAGGAGCAGGGCCCTTCTACGAGCAGTACTTC | CASSLGAGPFYEQYF
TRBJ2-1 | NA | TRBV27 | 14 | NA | TGTGCCAGCAGTCCGATTGCTGGGGGCAATGAGCAGTTCTTC | CASSPIAGGNEQFF
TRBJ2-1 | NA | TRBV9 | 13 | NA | TGTGCCAGCAGCGCCGGCTCCTACAATGAGCAGTTCTTC | CASSAGSYNEQFF
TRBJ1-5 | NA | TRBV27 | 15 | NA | TGTGCCAGCAACCCCGGGTTAGGGTTGAATCAGCCCCAGCATTTT | CASNPGLGLNQPQHF
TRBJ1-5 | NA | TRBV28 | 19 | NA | TGTGCCAGCAGTTTTCTCGGGGTGTATATATTCGGTAGCAATCAGCCCCAGCATTTT | CASSFLGVYIFGSNQPQHF
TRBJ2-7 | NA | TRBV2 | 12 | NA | TGTGCCAGCAGTAAACAGGGCTACGAGCAGTACTTC | CASSKQGYEQYF
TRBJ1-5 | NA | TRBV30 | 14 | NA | TGTGCCTGGAGTGCCGGCCAGGGAAATCAGCCCCAGCATTTT | CAWSAGQGNQPQHF
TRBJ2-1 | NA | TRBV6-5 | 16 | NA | TGTGCCAGCAGTTACCGAGAACGGGGGTCCTACAATGAGCAGTTCTTC | CASSYRERGSYNEQFF
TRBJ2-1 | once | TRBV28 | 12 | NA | TGTGCCAGCAGTTTACGTTACAATGAGCAGTTCTTC | CASSLRYNEQFF
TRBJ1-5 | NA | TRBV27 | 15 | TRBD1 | TGTGCCAGCAGTTCGGGACAGGGTCGCAATCAGCCCCAGCATTTT | CASSSGQGRNQPQHF
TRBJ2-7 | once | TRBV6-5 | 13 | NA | TGTGCCAGTGCGGAGCTTAATGCCTACGAGCAGTACTTC | CASAELNAYEQYF
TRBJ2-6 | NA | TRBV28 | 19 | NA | TGTGCCAGCAGTTCAGTATTCAGGGTAGCTCCTCCAGGGGCCAACGTCCTGACTTTC | CASSSVFRVAPPGANVLTF
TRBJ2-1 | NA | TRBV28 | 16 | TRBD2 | TGTGCCAGCAGTTTTGTGGCGGGGGGGCTCTACAATGAGCAGTTCTTC | CASSFVAGGLYNEQFF
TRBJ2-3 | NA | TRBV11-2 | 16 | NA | TGTGCCAGCAGCTTAGGGGGGGTGGCGGGCACAGATACGCAGTATTTT | CASSLGGVAGTDTQYF
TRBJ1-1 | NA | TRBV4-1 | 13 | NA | TGCGCCAGCAGCCCCGACGGACGTTATGAAGCTTTCTTT | CASSPDGRYEAFF
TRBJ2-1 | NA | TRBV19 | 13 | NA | TGTGCCACCGACGGGACTGCGCTCAATGAGCAGTTCTTC | CATDGTALNEQFF
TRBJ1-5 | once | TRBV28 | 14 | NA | TGTGCCAGCAGTTTATACGTATGGGGCCAGCCCCAGCATTTT | CASSLYVWGQPQHF
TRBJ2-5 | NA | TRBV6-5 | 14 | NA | TGTGCCAGCAGTTTGGCGGGGCAGCAAGAGACCCAGTACTTC | CASSLAGQQETQYF
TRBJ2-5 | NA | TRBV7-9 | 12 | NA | TGTGCCAGCAGCTTATTTCAAGAGACCCAGTACTTC | CASSLFQETQYF
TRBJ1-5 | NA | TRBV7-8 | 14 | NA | TGTGCCAGCAACCCACAGAATAGCAATCAGCCCCAGCATTTT | CASNPQNSNQPQHF
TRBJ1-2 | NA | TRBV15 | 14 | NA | TGTGCCACCAGCAGAGGAGGGGAGGACTATGGCTACACCTTC | CATSRGGEDYGYTF
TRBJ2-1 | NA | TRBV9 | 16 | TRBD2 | TGTGCCAGCAGCGTAGGTAGCGGGGGCTCCTACAATGAGCAGTTCTTC | CASSVGSGGSYNEQFF
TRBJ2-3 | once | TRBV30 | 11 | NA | TGTGCCTGGAGTGTACTTGATACGCAGTATTTT | CAWSVLDTQYF
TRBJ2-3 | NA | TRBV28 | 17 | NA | TGTGCCAGCAGTTTAGGTGGCCCAGAGGGGGACACAGATACGCAGTATTTT | CASSLGGPEGDTDTQYF
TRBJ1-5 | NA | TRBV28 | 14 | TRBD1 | TGTGCCAGCAGTTTAGGGGGACAGGGACAGCCCCAGCATTTT | CASSLGGQGQPQHF
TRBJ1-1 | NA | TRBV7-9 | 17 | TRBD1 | TGTGCCAGCAGCTCCATCGGACAGGGGGCGTGGGACACTGAAGCTTTCTTT | CASSSIGQGAWDTEAFF
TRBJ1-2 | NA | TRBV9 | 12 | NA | TGTGCCAGCAGCGTAAATTCCTATGGCTACACTTTC | CASSVNSYGYTF
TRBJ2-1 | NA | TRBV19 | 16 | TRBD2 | TGTGCCAGTAGTATAGATCGATACGGGAGGTACAATGAGCAGTTCTTC | CASSIDRYGRYNEQFF
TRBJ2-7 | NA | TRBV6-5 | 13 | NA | TGTGCCAGCAGTCGAGAATTTATCTACGAGCAGTACTTC | CASSREFIYEQYF
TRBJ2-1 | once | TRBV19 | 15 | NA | TGTGCCAGTAGTATAGGGGCTAGCGTGGCGGATGAGCAGTTCTTC | CASSIGASVADEQFF
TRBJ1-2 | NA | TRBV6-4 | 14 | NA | TGTGCCAGCAGACCCACAGGCACCAACTATGGCTACACCTTC | CASRPTGTNYGYTF
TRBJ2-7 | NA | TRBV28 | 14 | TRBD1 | TGTGCCAGCAGTTTAACGGGACAGGCCTACGAGCAGTACTTC | CASSLTGQAYEQYF
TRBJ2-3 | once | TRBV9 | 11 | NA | TGTGCCAGCAGCGAGGGGAATACGCAGTATTTT | CASSEGNTQYF
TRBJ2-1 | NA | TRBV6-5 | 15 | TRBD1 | TGTGCCAGCAGTTACTCGACAGGGCGATACAATGAGCAGTTCTTC | CASSYSTGRYNEQFF
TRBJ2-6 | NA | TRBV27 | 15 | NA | TGTGCCAGCAGCCCATTCCTCGGGGGGGCCAACGTCCTGACTTTC | CASSPFLGGANVLTF
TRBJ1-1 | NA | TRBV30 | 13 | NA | TGTGCCTGGACTGTTGGTGGGGGTACAGAAGCTTTCTTT | CAWTVGGGTEAFF
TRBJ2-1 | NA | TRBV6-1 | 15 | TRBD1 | TGTGCCAGCAGTGAAGGACAGGGGGCCTACAATGAGCAGTTCTTC | CASSEGQGAYNEQFF
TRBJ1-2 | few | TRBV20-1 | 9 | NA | TGCAGTGCCCCCGGGGGCTACACCTTC | CSAPGGYTF
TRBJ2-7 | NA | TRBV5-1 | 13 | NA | TGCGCCAGCAGCTTGATTAGCTCCTACGAGCAGTACTTC | CASSLISSYEQYF
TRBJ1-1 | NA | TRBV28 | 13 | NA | TGTGCCAGCAGTTTACAGGGGTCCACTGAAGCTTTCTTT | CASSLQGSTEAFF
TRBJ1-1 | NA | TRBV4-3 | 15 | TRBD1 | TGCGCCAGCAGCCACCGGACAGGGGGGAACACTGAAGCTTTCTTT | CASSHRTGGNTEAFF